These T cell receptor beta chains were read from a single sample in a study of blood T cell repertoires in COVID-19. The data were produced by immunoSEQ multiplex PCR, yet TCRdb's version contains in-frame clones alone and is incomplete. Among about 290,000 clones listed, 89% were seen once. What was sequenced was PBMCs or T cells enriched from blood (not recorded which). The receptors here all came from a woman between 35 and 50 years old who had recovered from COVID-19. The CDR3 runs from the conserved cysteine through the conserved F or W. Fields, in order: clone size, J gene, V gene, D gene, CDR3 protein, CDR3 DNA. A D gene is named only where the DNA matches it firmly. Clone size is given for some rows only: seen once, a few or many times, or a class if the clone is expanded.

.	TRBJ1-2	TRBV30	.	CAWQTDRYYGYTF	TGTGCCTGGCAAACAGACAGGTACTATGGCTACACCTTC
.	TRBJ1-2	TRBV3-1/TRBV3-2	.	CASSHRGTNYGYTF	TGTGCCAGCAGCCACCGGGGGACCAACTATGGCTACACCTTC
.	TRBJ1-6	TRBV7-3	TRBD1	CASSTGQVNSPLHF	TGTGCCAGCAGTACCGGACAGGTTAATTCACCCCTCCACTTT
.	TRBJ1-2	TRBV6-5	.	CASSRYDSPSYGYTF	TGTGCCAGCAGTCGCTACGACAGCCCTTCTTATGGCTACACCTTC
.	TRBJ2-2	TRBV27	.	CASSLRSGTGELFF	TGTGCCAGCAGTTTGAGAAGCGGCACCGGGGAGCTGTTTTTT
.	TRBJ1-6	TRBV7-2	TRBD1	CASSPAGPGGVRPLHF	TGTGCCAGCAGCCCCGCCGGTCCAGGGGGCGTTCGGCCCCTCCACTTT
.	TRBJ1-2	TRBV12-3/TRBV12-4	TRBD1	CASSPRGHYGYTF	TGTGCCAGCAGCCCCAGGGGGCACTATGGCTACACCTTC
.	TRBJ1-1	TRBV25-1	.	CASSDAEGAFF	TGTGCCAGCAGTGATGCGGAGGGAGCTTTCTTT
once	TRBJ2-6	TRBV7-9	TRBD1	CASSFRGQLSGANVLTF	TGTGCCAGCAGCTTTAGGGGGCAACTCTCTGGGGCCAACGTCCTGACTTTC
once	TRBJ2-2	TRBV4-3	TRBD1	CASSQESSDRASFTGELFF	TGCGCCAGCAGCCAAGAGTCTTCCGACAGGGCTTCTTTCACCGGGGAGCTGTTTTTT
.	TRBJ1-2	TRBV7-9	TRBD1	CASSLGQGAQGYTF	TGTGCCAGCAGCTTGGGACAGGGGGCGCAAGGCTACACCTTC
.	TRBJ2-2	TRBV5-1	.	CASSLPTNTGELFF	TGCGCCAGCAGCCTACCTACGAACACCGGGGAGCTGTTTTTT
once	TRBJ1-5	TRBV19	.	CASSPDRLSNQPQHF	TGTGCCAGTAGTCCGGACAGACTAAGCAATCAGCCCCAGCATTTT
once	TRBJ1-3	TRBV30	.	CAWSTGFGNTIYF	TGTGCCTGGAGTACAGGTTTTGGAAACACCATATATTTT
once	TRBJ1-1	TRBV5-1	.	CASSLEVGVNTEAFF	TGCGCCAGCAGCTTGGAGGTAGGGGTGAACACTGAAGCTTTCTTT
.	TRBJ1-6	TRBV15	TRBD1	CATSNRGESPLHF	TGTGCCACCAGCAACAGGGGTGAATCACCCCTCCACTTT